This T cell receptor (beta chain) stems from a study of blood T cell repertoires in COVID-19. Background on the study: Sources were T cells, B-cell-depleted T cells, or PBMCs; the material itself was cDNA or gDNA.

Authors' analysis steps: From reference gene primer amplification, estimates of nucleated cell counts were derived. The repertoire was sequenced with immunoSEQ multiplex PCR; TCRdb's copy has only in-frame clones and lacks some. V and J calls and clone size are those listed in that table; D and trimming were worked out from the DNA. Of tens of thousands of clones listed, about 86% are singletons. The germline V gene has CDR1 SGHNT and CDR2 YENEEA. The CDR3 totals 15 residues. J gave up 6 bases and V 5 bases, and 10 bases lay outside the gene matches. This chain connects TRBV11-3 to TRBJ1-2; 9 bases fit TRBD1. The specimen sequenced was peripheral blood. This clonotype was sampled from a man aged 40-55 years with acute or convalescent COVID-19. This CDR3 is CASSAQRGQGNGYTF. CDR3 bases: TGTGCCAGCAGCGCACAACGGGGACAGGGTAATGGCTACACCTTC.